This section outlines one T cell receptor beta chain sequence together with its context. Its antigen is still unknown. Germline loops: CDR1 GTSNPN, CDR2 SVGIG (reference sequence). V was clipped by 7 bases and J by 1 base, with 14 bases between them. The CDR3 is 14 amino acids. Noted treatment: oral pan-JAK inhibitor, 5-10 mg twice daily. RNA extraction and reverse transcription yielded cDNA as sequencing template. The table came from immunoSEQ multiplex PCR; TCRdb's copy has only in-frame clones and leaves some out. In the table there are some 200,000 clones, approximately 60% of which are singletons. These data come from a study of CD8+ T cells in alopecia areata. Study conclusions and caveats: The study found that many expanded lesional clones persisted in scalp and blood during tofacitinib. The link between baseline CD8+ expansion and response remains uncertain with one nonresponder. Sequence data from scalp samples additionally include resident alphabeta T cells of normal skin.

The sample in question was CD4+ T cells sorted from blood, obtained at week 4, from a patient treated with tofacitinib. This chain links TRBV30 with TRBJ1-5; a possible D gene is TRBD1 (5 bases). The TCR was taken from a human donor with alopecia areata. The CDR3 sequence is CASSRVFSNQPQHF. For the CDR3, the DNA is TGTGCCTCGTCCAGGGTTTTCAGCAATCAGCCCCAGCATTTT.